Here is one TCR beta chain with its context. As yet, its antigen is unknown. This specimen comes from a study of cytomegalovirus exposure and HLA in healthy donors. Study findings and constraints: Cytomegalovirus-associated status was assigned to 164 TCR beta chains.

Primers included in the PCR were 60 Vbeta and 13 Jbeta primers. Produced via immunoSEQ multiplex PCR; TCRdb's table is partial and in-frame only. The table lists approximately 170,000 clones, roughly 84% of them singletons. CDR1 and CDR2 (germline): SGDLS, YYNGEE. V trimming: 0 bases; J trimming: 3 bases; junction bases outside the gene matches: 5. The length of the CDR3 is 15 residues. Sequencing was done on a sample of PBMCs. This chain links TRBV9 with TRBJ2-7; 8 bases match TRBD1. The clonotype was recovered from a male donor in good health and CMV-seronegative. The CDR3 reads CASSVGDRIFYEQYF. In nucleotides, the CDR3 is TGTGCCAGCAGCGTAGGGGACAGGATCTTCTACGAGCAGTACTTC.